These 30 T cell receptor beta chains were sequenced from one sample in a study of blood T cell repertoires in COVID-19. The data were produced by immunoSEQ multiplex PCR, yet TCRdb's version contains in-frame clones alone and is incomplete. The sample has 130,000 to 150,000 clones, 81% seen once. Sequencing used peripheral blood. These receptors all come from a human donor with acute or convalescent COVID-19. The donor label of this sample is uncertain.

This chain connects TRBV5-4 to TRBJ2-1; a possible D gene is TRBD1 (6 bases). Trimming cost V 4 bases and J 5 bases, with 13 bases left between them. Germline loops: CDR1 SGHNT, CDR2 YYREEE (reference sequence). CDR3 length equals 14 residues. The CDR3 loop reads CASSPSDRNNEQFF. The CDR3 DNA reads TGTGCCAGCAGCCCCTCCGACAGGAACAATGAGCAGTTCTTC.

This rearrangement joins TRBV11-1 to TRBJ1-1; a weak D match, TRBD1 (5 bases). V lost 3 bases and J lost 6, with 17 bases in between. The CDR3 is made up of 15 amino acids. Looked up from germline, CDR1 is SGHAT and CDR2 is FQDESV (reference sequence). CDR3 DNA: TGTGCCAGCAGCTTGTCGGTGGGGGGGACCCCTGAAGCTTTCTTT. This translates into CASSLSVGGTPEAFF.

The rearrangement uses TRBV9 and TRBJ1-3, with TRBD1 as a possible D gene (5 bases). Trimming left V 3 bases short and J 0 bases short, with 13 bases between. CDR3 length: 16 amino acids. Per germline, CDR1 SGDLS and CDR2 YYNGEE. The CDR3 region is CASSAGGGSSGNTIYF. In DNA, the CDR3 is TGTGCCAGCAGCGCTGGGGGGGGAAGCTCTGGAAACACCATATATTTT.

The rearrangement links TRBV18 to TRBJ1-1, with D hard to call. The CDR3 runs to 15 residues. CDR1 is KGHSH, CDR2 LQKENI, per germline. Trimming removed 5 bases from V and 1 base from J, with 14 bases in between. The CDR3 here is CASSDSVPGNTEAFF. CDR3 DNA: TGTGCCAGCTCAGATTCGGTCCCAGGGAACACTGAAGCTTTCTTT.

Written as DNA, the CDR3 is TGTGCCAGCAGCCCGGGAGGACAGAAAGAGCAGTACTTC. Protein product: CASSPGGQKEQYF. The rearrangement joins TRBV11-3 to TRBJ2-7; the D gene is possibly TRBD2 (7 bases). Looked up from germline, CDR1 is SGHNT and CDR2 is YENEEA. V lost 5 bases, J lost 7 bases, and 15 bases lay in between. This CDR3 contains 13 residues.

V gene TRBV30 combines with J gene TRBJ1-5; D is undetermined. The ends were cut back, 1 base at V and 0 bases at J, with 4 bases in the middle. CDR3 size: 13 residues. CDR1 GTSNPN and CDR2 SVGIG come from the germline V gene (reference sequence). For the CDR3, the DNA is TGTGCCTGGAGTGACGGTAGCAATCAGCCCCAGCATTTT. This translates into CAWSDGSNQPQHF.

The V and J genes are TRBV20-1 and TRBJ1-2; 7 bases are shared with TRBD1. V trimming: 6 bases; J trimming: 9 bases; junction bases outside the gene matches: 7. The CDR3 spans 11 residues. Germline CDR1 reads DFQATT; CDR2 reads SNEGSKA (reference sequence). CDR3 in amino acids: CSAPTGIRYTF. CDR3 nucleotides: TGCAGTGCGCCGACAGGGATACGCTACACCTTC.

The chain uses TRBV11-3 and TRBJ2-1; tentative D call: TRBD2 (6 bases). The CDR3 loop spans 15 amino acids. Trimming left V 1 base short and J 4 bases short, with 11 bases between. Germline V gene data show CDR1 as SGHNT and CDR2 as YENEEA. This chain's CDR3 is CASSLGRGGYNEQFF. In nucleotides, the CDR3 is TGTGCCAGCAGCTTAGGGCGGGGTGGGTACAATGAGCAGTTCTTC.

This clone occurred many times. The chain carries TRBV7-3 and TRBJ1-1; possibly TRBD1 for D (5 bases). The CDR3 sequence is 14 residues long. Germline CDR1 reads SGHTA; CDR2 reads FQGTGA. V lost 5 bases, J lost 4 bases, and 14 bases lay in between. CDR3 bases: TGTGCCAGCAGCCCGGAAGCAGGGATCACTGAAGCTTTCTTT. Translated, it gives CASSPEAGITEAFF.

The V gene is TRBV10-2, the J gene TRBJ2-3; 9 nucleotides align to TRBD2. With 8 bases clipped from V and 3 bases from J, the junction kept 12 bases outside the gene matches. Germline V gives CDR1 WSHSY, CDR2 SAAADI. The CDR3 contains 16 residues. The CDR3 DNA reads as TGCGCCAGCCACAGGCTAGCGGGGATTATAACAGATACGCAGTATTTT. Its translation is CASHRLAGIITDTQYF.

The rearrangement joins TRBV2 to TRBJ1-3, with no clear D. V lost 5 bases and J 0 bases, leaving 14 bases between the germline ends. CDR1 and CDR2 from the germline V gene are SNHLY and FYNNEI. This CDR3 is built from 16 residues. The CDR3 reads CASSPTRHNSGNTIYF. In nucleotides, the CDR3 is TGTGCCAGCAGTCCCACCCGCCACAACTCTGGAAACACCATATATTTT. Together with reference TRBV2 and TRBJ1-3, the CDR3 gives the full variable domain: EPEVTQTPSHQVTQMGQEVILRCVPISNHLYFYWYRQILGQKVEFLVSFYNNEISEKSEIFDDQFSVERPDGSNFTLKIRSTKLEDSAMYFCASSPTRHNSGNTIYFGEGSWLTVV.

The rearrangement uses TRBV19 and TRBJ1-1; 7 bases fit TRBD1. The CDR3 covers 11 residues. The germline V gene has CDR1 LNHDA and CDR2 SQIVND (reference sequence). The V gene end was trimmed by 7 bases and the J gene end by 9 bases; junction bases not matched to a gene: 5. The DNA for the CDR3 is TGTGCCAGTATAGGCAGGGGGAAAGCTTTCTTT. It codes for CASIGRGKAFF.

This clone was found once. In DNA form, the CDR3 reads TGCAGCGTTGAGACTCAAGGGGGCGTCTCTGAAGCTTTCTTT. Amino acids: CSVETQGGVSEAFF. V usage is TRBV29-1 and J usage is TRBJ1-1, with 7 bases that match TRBD1. This CDR3 has 14 residues. Germline assignment: CDR1 SQVTM and CDR2 ANQGSEA. V shed 3 bases and J 6 bases; nucleotides not matched to a gene: 10.

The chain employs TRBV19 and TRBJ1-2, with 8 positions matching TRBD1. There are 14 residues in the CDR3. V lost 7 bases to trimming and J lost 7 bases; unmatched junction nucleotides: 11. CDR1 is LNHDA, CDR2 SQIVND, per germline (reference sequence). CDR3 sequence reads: CASKDGQGGSGYTF. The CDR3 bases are TGTGCCAGTAAAGACGGACAGGGTGGGTCTGGCTACACCTTC.

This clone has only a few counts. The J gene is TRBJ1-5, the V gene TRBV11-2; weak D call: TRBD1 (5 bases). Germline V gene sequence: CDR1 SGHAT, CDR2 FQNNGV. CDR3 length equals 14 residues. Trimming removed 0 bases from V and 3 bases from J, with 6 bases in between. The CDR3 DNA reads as TGTGCCAGCAGCTTAGACAGGGACAATCAGCCCCAGCATTTT. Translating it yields CASSLDRDNQPQHF.

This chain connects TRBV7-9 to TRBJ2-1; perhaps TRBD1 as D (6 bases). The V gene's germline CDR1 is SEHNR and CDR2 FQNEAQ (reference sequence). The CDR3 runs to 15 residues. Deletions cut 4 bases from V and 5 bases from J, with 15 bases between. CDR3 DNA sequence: TGTGCCAGCAGCTCGACAGGTCGAAGGAACAATGAGCAGTTCTTC. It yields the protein CASSSTGRRNNEQFF.

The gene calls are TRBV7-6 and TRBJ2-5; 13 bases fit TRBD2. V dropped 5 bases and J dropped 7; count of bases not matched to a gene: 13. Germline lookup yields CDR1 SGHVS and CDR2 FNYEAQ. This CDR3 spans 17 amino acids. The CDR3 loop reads CASSPGLLAGGLGTQYF. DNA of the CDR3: TGTGCCAGCAGCCCCGGGTTACTAGCGGGGGGGCTCGGGACCCAGTACTTC.

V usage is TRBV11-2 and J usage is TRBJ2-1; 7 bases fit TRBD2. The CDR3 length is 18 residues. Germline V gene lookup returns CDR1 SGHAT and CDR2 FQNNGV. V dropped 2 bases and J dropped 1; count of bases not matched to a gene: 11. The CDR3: CASSLFASGGLSYNEQFF. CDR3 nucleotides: TGTGCCAGCAGCTTATTCGCTAGCGGTGGCCTTTCCTACAATGAGCAGTTCTTC.

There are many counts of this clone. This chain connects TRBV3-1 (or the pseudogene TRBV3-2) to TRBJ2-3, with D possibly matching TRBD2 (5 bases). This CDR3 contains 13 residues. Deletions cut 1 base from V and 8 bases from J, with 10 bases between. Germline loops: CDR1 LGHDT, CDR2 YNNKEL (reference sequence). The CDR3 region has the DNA TGTGCCAGCAGCCAAGGATCCCGGGGTACGCAGTATTTT. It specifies CASSQGSRGTQYF.

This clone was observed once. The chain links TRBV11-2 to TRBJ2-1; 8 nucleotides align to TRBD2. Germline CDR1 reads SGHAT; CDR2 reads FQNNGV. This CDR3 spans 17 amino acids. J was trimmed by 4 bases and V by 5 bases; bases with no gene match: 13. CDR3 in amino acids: CASSLLGGAGAYNEQFF. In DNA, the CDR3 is TGTGCCAGCAGCCTTCTCGGGGGAGCGGGGGCTTACAATGAGCAGTTCTTC.

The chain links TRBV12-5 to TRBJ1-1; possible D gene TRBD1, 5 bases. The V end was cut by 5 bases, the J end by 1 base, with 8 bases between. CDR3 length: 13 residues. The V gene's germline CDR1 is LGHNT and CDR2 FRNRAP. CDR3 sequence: CASGRDRNTEAFF. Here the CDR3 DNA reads TGTGCTAGTGGTCGTGACAGGAACACTGAAGCTTTCTTT. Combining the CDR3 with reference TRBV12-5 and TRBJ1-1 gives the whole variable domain DARVTQTPRHKVTEMGQEVTMRCQPILGHNTVFWYRQTMMQGLELLAYFRNRAPLDDSGMPKDRFSAEMPDATLATLKIQPSEPRDSAVYFCASGRDRNTEAFFGQGTRLTVV.

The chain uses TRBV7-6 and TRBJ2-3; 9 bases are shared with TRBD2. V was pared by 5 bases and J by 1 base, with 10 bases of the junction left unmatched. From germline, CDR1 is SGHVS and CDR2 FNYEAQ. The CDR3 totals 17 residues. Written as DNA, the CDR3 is TGTGCCAGCAGCCCTAGGGCGCCTAGCGGGGGCACAGATACGCAGTATTTT. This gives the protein CASSPRAPSGGTDTQYF.

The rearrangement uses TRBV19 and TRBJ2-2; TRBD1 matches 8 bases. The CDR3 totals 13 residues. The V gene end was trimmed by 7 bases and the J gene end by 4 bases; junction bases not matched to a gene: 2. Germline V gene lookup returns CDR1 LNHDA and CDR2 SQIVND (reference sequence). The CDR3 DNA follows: TGTGCCAGTAATGACAGGGGCACCGGGGAGCTGTTTTTT. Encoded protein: CASNDRGTGELFF.

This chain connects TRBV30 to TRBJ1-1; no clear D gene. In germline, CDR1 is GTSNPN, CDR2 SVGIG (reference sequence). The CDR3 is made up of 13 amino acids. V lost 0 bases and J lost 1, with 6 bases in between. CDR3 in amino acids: CAWSVWQNTEAFF. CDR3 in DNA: TGTGCCTGGAGTGTGTGGCAGAACACTGAAGCTTTCTTT.

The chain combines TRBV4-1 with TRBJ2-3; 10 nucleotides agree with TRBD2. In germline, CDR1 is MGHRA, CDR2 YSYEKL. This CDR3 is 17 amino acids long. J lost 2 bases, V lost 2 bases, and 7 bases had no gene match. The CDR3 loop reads CASSQLKSGGVTDTQYF. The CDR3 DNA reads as TGCGCCAGCAGCCAACTTAAAAGCGGGGGGGTCACAGATACGCAGTATTTT.

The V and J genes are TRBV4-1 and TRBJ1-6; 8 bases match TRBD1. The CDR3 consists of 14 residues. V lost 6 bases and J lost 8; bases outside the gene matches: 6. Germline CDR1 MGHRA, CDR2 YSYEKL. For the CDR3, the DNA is TGCGCCAGCAGTCAGGACAGGGCTTATTCACCCCTCCACTTT. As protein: CASSQDRAYSPLHF.

CDR3 nucleotide sequence: TGTGCCAGTCAACAGCCGAACACTGAAGCTTTCTTT. It translates to CASQQPNTEAFF. This rearrangement joins TRBV6-5 to TRBJ1-1; D gene uncertain. The germline gives CDR1 MNHEY, CDR2 SVGAGI. The V end was cut by 9 bases, the J end by 1 base, with 9 bases between. The CDR3 covers 12 residues.

The CDR3 loop is CASSTDKSYGYTF. The DNA of the CDR3 is TGCGCCAGCTCCACGGACAAGTCCTATGGCTACACCTTC. V is TRBV10-1 and J is TRBJ1-2; D may be TRBD1 (5 bases). Germline CDR1 reads WNHNN; CDR2 reads SYGVQD (reference sequence). This CDR3 spans 13 amino acids. V lost 8 bases to trimming and J lost 4 bases, with 14 bases between them.

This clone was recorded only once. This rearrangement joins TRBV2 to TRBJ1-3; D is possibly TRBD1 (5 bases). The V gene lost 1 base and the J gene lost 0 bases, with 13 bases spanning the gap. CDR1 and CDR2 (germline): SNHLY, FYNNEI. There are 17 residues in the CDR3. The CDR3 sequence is CASSEGGGALSGNTIYF. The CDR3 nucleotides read TGTGCCAGCAGTGAAGGCGGAGGGGCCCTCTCTGGAAACACCATATATTTT. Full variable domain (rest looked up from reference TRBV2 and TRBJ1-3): EPEVTQTPSHQVTQMGQEVILRCVPISNHLYFYWYRQILGQKVEFLVSFYNNEISEKSEIFDDQFSVERPDGSNFTLKIRSTKLEDSAMYFCASSEGGGALSGNTIYFGEGSWLTVV.

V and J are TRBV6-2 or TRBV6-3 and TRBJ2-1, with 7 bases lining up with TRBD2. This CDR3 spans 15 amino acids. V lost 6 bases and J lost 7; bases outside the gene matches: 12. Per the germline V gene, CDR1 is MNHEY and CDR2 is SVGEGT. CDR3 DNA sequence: TGTGCCAGCAGCACCAGCGGGAACCCGCTAAATGAGCAGTTCTTC. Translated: CASSTSGNPLNEQFF.